Below, one T cell receptor beta chain is given with its context. What it binds is unknown. A junction boundary mismatches the germline segment, possibly from a read error. The study ran its PCR with 60 Vbeta and 13 Jbeta primers. Original handling: In a later analysis, 75 million to 85 million unique TCR beta chains included roughly 11 million shared by two or more donors. Assay used: immunoSEQ multiplex PCR; TCRdb lists only in-frame clones, some missing. The V and J calls and the clone size are those of that table, but D and trimming were determined from the DNA. The sample records about 200,000 clones, 80% to 90% being singletons. The data are from a study of cytomegalovirus exposure and HLA in healthy donors. Overall study context: Approximately 180 million T cells yielded fewer than 120 million unique TCR beta sequences in earlier analysis. Study-wide findings and caveats: A list of approximately 160 TCR beta chains associated with cytomegalovirus was given.

The germline CDR1 and CDR2 sequences are MNHEY and SVGAGI. The CDR3 has 14 residues. The V gene is TRBV6-5, the J gene TRBJ2-6, with D possibly TRBD2 on 7 matching bases. The origin of this receptor is a man aged 30 to 45 in good health and CMV-seronegative. Sequencing was carried out using PBMCs. The CDR3 reads CASSYGRGASVLTF. The DNA for the CDR3 is TGTGCCAGCAGTTACGGGAGGGGGGCCAGCGTCCTGACTTTC.